A single count supports the clone carrying this T cell receptor beta chain. This CDR3 region has 13 residues. Trimming took 5 bases from V and 4 from J, leaving 15 bases between them. Germline V gene lookup returns CDR1 SQVTM and CDR2 ANQGSEA. TCRdb re-derived calls from the reads in MiXCR, one entry per CDR3 protein. This table has under 300,000 distinct CDR3 sequences, approximately 15% appearing once. This entry belongs to a study of T cell repertoires in cytomegalovirus infection. The chain carries TRBV29-1 and TRBJ2-7; D may be TRBD2 (5 bases). The TCR originated in a human donor in good health (CMV status not recorded). Some clones in this sample may be carry-over from other donors' samples. Sequencing used CD8+ T cells from PBMCs. CDR3 DNA sequence: TGCAGCGTTTTAACGGGAACTACATACGAGCAGTACTTC. Its protein is CSVLTGTTYEQYF.